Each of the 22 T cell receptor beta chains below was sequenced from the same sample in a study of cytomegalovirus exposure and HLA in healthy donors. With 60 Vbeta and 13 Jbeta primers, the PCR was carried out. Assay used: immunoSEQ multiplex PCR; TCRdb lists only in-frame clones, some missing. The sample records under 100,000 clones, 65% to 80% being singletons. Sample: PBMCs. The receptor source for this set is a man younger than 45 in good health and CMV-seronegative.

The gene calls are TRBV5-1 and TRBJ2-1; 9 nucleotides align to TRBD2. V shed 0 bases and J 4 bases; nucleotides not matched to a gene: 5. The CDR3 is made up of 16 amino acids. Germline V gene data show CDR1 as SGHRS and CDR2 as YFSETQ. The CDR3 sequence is CASSLAGGGAYNEQFF. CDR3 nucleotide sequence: TGCGCCAGCAGCTTGGCCGGCGGGGGGGCTTACAATGAGCAGTTCTTC.

The DNA of the CDR3 is TGTGCCAGCGGATACAGGGGAAACAATGAGCAGTTCTTC. As protein: CASGYRGNNEQFF. This chain connects TRBV6-5 to TRBJ2-1; 7 bases are a match to TRBD1. The germline V gene has CDR1 MNHEY and CDR2 SVGAGI. There are 13 residues in the CDR3. V lost 8 bases to trimming and J lost 5 bases; unmatched junction nucleotides: 6.

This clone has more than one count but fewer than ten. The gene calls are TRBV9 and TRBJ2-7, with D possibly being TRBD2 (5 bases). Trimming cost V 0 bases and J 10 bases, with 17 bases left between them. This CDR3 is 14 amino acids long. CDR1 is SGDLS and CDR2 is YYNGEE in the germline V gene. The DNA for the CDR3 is TGTGCCAGCAGCGTAGGGAATGAGGGTGGAGATCAGTACTTC. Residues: CASSVGNEGGDQYF.

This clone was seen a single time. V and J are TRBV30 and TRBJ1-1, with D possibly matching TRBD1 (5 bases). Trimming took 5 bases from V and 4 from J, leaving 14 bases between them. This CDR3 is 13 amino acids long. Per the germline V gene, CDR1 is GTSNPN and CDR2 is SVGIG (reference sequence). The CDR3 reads CAWGAGRGTEAFF. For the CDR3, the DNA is TGTGCCTGGGGCGCAGGGAGGGGCACTGAAGCTTTCTTT.

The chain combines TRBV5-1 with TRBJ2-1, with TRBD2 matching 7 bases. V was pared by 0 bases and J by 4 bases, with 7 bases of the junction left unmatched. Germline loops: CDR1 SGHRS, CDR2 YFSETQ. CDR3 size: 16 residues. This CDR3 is CASSLESSGPYNEQFF. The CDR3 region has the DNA TGCGCCAGCAGCTTGGAGTCTAGCGGACCGTACAATGAGCAGTTCTTC.

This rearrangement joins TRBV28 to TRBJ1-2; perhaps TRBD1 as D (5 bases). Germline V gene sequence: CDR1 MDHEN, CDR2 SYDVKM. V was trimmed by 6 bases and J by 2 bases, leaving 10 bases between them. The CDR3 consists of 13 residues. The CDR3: CASRVQANYGYTF. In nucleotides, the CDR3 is TGTGCCAGCAGGGTACAGGCAAACTATGGCTACACCTTC.

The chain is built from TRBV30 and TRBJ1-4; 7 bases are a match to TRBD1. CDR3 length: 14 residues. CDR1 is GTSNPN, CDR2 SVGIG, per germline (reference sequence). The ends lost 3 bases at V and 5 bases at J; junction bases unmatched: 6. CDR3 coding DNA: TGTGCCTGGAGGAAGACAGGGTTCAATGAAAAACTGTTTTTT. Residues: CAWRKTGFNEKLFF.

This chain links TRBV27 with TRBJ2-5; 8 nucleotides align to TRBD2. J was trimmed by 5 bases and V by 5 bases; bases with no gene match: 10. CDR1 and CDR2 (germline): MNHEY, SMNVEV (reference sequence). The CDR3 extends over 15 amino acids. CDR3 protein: CASSTLRGVAETQYF. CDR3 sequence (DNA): TGTGCCAGCAGTACCCTGCGGGGGGTGGCGGAGACCCAGTACTTC.

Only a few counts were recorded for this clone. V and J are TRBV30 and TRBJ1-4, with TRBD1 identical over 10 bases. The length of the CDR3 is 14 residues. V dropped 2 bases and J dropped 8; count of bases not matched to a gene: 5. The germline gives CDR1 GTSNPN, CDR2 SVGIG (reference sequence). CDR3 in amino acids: CAWSPGQGYEKLFF. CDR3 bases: TGTGCCTGGAGTCCGGGACAGGGGTACGAAAAACTGTTTTTT.

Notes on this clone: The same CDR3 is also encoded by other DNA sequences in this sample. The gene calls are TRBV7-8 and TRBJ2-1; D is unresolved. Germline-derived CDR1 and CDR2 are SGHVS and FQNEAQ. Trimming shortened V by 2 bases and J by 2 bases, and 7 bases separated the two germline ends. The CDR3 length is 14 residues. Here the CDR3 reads CASSLLAAYNEQFF. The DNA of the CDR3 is TGTGCCAGCAGCTTACTGGCCGCCTACAATGAGCAGTTCTTC.

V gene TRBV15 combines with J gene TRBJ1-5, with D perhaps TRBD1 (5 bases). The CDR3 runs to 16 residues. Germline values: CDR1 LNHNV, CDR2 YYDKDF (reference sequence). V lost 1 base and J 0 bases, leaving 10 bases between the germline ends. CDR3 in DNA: TGTGCCACCAGCAGAGGGGGGGGTTATAGCAATCAGCCCCAGCATTTT. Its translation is CATSRGGGYSNQPQHF.

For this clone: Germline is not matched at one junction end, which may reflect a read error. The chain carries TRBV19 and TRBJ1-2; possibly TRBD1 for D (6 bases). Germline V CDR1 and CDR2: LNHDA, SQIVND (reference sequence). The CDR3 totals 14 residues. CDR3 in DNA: TGTGCCAGTACCGACAGGTTTTTTAACTATGGCTACATCTTC. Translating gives CASTDRFFNYGYIF.

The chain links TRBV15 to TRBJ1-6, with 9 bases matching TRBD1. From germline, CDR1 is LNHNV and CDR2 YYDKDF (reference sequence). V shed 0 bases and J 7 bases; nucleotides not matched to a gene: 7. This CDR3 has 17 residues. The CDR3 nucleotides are TGTGCCACCAGCAGAGATCGACAAGGACAGGGGAATTCACCCCTCCACTTT. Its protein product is CATSRDRQGQGNSPLHF. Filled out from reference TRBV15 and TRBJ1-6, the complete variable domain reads DAMVIQNPRYQVTQFGKPVTLSCSQTLNHNVMYWYQQKSSQAPKLLFHYYDKDFNNEADTPDNFQSRRPNTSFCFLDIRSPGLGDTAMYLCATSRDRQGQGNSPLHFGNGTRLTVT.

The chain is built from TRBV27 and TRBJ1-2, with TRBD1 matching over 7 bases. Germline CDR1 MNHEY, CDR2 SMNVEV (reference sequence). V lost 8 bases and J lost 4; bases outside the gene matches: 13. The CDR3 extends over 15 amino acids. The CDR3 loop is CASSRAGGPIYGYTF. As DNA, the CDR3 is TGTGCCAGCTCGAGAGCAGGGGGACCGATCTATGGCTACACCTTC.

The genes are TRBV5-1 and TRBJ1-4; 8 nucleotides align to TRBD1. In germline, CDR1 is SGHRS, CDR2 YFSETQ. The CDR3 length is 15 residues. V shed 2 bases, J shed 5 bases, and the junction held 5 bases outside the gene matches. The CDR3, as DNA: TGCGCCAGCAGCTTCATGGGACAGGAAAATGAAAAACTGTTTTTT. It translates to CASSFMGQENEKLFF.

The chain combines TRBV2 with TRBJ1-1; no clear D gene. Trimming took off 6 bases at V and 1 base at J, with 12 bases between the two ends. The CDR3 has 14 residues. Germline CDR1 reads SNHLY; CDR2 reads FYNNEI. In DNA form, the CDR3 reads TGTGCCAGCAGCCTCAGCGGTGGGAACACTGAAGCTTTCTTT. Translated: CASSLSGGNTEAFF.

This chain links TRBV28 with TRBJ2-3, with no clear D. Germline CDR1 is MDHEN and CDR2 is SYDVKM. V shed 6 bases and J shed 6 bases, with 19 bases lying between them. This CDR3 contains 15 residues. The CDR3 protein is CASSLAASTGDTQYF. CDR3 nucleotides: TGTGCCAGCAGCCTGGCGGCCTCCACGGGTGATACGCAGTATTTT.

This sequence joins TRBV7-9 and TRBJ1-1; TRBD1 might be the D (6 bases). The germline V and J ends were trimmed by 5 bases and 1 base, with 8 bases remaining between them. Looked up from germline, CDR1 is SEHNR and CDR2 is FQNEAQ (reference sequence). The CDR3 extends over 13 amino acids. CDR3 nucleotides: TGTGCCAGCAGCCCACAGGGGAACACTGAAGCTTTCTTT. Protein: CASSPQGNTEAFF.

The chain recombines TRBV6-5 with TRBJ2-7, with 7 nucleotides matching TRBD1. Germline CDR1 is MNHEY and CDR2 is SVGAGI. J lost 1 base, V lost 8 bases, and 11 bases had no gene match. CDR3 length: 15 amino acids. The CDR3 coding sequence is TGTGCCAGCTCAAAGGTGGGACAGCATTCCTACGAGCAGTACTTC. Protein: CASSKVGQHSYEQYF.

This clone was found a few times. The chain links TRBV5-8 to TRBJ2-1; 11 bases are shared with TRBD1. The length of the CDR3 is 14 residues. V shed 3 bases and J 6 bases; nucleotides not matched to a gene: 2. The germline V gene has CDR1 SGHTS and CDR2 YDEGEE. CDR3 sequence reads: CASSSDRGLNEQFF. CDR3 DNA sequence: TGTGCCAGCAGCTCGGACAGGGGGCTCAATGAGCAGTTCTTC.

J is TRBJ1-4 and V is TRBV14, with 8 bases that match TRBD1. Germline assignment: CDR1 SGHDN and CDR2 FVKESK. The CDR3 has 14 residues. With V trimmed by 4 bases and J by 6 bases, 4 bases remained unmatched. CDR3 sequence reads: CASSRLGQDEKLFF. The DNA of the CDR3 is TGTGCCAGCAGCCGATTGGGACAGGATGAAAAACTGTTTTTT.

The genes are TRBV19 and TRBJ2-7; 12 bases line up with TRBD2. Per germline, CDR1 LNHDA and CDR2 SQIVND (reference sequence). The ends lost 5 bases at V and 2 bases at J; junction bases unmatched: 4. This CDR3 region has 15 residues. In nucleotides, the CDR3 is TGTGCCAGTAGTCTTCGACTAGCGGGGGCCTACGAGCAGTACTTC. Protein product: CASSLRLAGAYEQYF.